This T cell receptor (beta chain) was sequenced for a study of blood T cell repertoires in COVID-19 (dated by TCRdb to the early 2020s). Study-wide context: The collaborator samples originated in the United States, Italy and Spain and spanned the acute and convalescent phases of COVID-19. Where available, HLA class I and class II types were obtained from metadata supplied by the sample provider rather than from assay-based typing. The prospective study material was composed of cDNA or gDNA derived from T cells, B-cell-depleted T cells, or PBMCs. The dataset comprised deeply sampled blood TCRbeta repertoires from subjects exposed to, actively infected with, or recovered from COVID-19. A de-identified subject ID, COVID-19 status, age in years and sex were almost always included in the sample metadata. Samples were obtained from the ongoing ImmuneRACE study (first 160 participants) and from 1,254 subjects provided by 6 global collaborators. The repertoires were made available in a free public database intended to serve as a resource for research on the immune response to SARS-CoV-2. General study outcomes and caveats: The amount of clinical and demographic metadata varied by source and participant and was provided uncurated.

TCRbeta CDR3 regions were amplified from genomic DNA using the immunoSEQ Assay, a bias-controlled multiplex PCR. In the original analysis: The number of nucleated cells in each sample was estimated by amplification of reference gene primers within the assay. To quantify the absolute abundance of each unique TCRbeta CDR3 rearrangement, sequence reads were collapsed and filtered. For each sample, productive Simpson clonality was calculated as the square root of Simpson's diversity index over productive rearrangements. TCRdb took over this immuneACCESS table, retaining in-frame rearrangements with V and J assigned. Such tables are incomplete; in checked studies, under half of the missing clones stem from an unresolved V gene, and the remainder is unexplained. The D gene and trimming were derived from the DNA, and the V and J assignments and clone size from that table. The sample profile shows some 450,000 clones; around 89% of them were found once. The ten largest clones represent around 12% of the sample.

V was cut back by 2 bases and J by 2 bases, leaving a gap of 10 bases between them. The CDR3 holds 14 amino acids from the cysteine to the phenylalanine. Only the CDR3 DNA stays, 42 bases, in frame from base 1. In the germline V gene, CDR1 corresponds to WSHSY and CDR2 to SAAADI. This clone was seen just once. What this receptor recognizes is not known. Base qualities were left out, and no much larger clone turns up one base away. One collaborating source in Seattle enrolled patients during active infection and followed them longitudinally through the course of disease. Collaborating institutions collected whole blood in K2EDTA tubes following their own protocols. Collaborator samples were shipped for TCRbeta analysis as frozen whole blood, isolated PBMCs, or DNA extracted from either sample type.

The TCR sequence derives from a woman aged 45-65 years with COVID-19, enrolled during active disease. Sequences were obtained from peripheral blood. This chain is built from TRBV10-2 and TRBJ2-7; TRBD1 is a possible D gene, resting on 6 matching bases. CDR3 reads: CASSEDRQAYEQYF. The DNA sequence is TGCGCCAGCAGTGAGGACCGACAGGCCTACGAGCAGTACTTC.